The present T cell receptor beta chain was sequenced within a study of cytomegalovirus exposure and HLA in healthy donors. The study's findings and limits: Testing in vitro showed a few CMV-associated chains specific for CMV antigens.

Healthy bone marrow donors made up the donors. The PCR used 60 Vbeta and 13 Jbeta primers. Sequenced by immunoSEQ multiplex PCR; TCRdb stores in-frame clones only, minus some. The sample lists approximately 130,000 clones, 77% occurring once. CDR1 and CDR2 (germline): GTSNPN, SVGIG (reference sequence). This CDR3 region has 13 residues. V shed 1 base and J shed 6 bases, with 12 bases lying between them. This clone appeared a few times. Its target is unknown. The sequencing input was PBMCs. The V and J genes are TRBV30 and TRBJ1-1; D remains unclear. This receptor was taken from a man aged 18 to 29 in good health and CMV-seropositive. Written as DNA, the CDR3 is TGTGCCTGGAGTGGGGCAGGAGGCCCTGAAGCTTTCTTT. Protein product: CAWSGAGGPEAFF.